Listed here are 14 T cell receptor beta chains from one sample, sequenced in a study of early T cells in non-severe SARS-CoV-2 infection. MiXCR was run by TCRdb on the 5' RACE reads, yielding one entry per CDR3 protein. The sample lists about 100,000 distinct CDR3 sequences; around 10% were seen once. The sequenced sample consisted of whole blood. These receptors were obtained from an adult who was a healthcare worker with PCR-confirmed SARS-CoV-2 infection or an uninfected control (not recorded which).

The sample holds many counts of this clonotype. The rearrangement joins TRBV12-3 or TRBV12-4 to TRBJ1-6; D call uncertain. V was cut by 6 bases and J by 9 bases, with 6 bases left in between. This CDR3 has 11 residues. The CDR3 coding sequence is TGTGCCAGCAGCCCACGTTCACCCCTCCACTTT. It yields the protein CASSPRSPLHF.

A note on this clonotype: Since a much larger clone is just one base distant, this may be a read error. The chain recombines TRBV29-1 with TRBJ2-5, with D perhaps matching TRBD1 (5 bases). The CDR3 loop spans 14 amino acids. Trimming removed 2 bases at V and 2 bases at J, with 12 bases between. Germline V gene lookup returns CDR1 SQVTM and CDR2 ANQGSEA. The CDR3 loop reads CSVEWPGRQETQYF. The CDR3, as DNA: TGCAGCGTTGAATGGCCAGGGCGTCAAGAGACCCAGTACTTC.

There are a few counts of this clonotype. The chain employs TRBV4-2 and TRBJ2-7; 7 bases agree with TRBD1. The CDR3 runs 14 residues. CDR1 is LGHNA and CDR2 is YNFKEQ in the germline V gene. J was trimmed by 0 bases and V by 3 bases; bases with no gene match: 2. The CDR3 DNA is TGTGCCAGCAGCCAGAGGGACAGCTCCTACGAGCAGTACTTC. Amino acid sequence: CASSQRDSSYEQYF.

This clonotype was counted ten times or more. The V call is TRBV9, the J call TRBJ2-7; TRBD2 matches 7 bases. Germline values: CDR1 SGDLS, CDR2 YYNGEE. V lost 3 bases to trimming and J lost 7 bases; unmatched junction nucleotides: 13. CDR3 length: 15 amino acids. CDR3 sequence (DNA): TGTGCCAGCAGCGGGCAGGGCGGGAGCTTCGAGGAGCAGTACTTC. Translating gives CASSGQGGSFEEQYF.

The V gene is TRBV6-2 or TRBV6-3, the J gene TRBJ2-1, with unresolved D. Between the trimmed V and J ends, which lost 6 bases and 6 bases, there was a span of 9 bases. The CDR3 loop spans 12 amino acids. The germline V gene has CDR1 MNHEY and CDR2 SVGEGT. CDR3 sequence reads: CASSGSPNEQFF. DNA for the CDR3: TGTGCCAGCAGCGGGTCGCCCAATGAGCAGTTCTTC.

The chain uses TRBV29-1 and TRBJ1-2; D not resolved. Germline V gene lookup returns CDR1 SQVTM and CDR2 ANQGSEA. The V and J ends lost 6 bases and 8 bases respectively, with 10 bases between them. This CDR3 is 10 amino acids long. The CDR3 sequence is CSVHEKGYTF. The CDR3, as DNA: TGCAGCGTGCACGAGAAGGGCTACACCTTC.

The J gene is TRBJ2-7, the V gene TRBV28; 8 bases line up with TRBD2. Looked up from germline, CDR1 is MDHEN and CDR2 is SYDVKM. The junction had 11 bases not matched to a gene; V was cut back by 7 bases and J by 3 bases. CDR3 length equals 15 residues. The CDR3 here is CASTLNQAGVYEQYF. The CDR3 bases are TGTGCCAGCACCCTAAATCAAGCGGGAGTCTACGAGCAGTACTTC.

The chain recombines TRBV5-1 with TRBJ2-1; TRBD2 aligns across 12 bases. V was pared by 5 bases and J by 9 bases, with 6 bases of the junction left unmatched. Germline V gives CDR1 SGHRS, CDR2 YFSETQ. The CDR3 totals 14 residues. CDR3 coding DNA: TGCGCCAGCAGTTCTACTAGCGGGAGGAGTGAGCAGTTCTTC. Translation: CASSSTSGRSEQFF.

This clonotype was seen a few times. The CDR3 reads CAWSVAWNQLFF. CDR3 sequence (DNA): TGTGCCTGGAGTGTAGCCTGGAATCAACTGTTTTTT. The chain combines TRBV30 with TRBJ1-4, with D unresolved. V lost 0 bases and J 12 bases, leaving 11 bases between the germline ends. Germline V gene lookup returns CDR1 GTSNPN and CDR2 SVGIG (reference sequence). CDR3 length: 12 amino acids.

This chain uses TRBV10-1 with TRBJ2-3; weak D call: TRBD2 (6 bases). This CDR3 contains 15 residues. Germline V gives CDR1 WNHNN, CDR2 SYGVQD (reference sequence). Trimming removed 2 bases from V and 4 bases from J, with 13 bases in between. In DNA form, the CDR3 reads TGCGCCAGCAGTGAGCTCCCCGGGACTTCAGATACGCAGTATTTT. Residues: CASSELPGTSDTQYF.

This clonotype was seen only a few times. The chain combines TRBV28 with TRBJ2-3, with 9 nucleotides matching TRBD2. V shed 2 bases and J 8 bases; nucleotides not matched to a gene: 5. The CDR3 extends over 14 amino acids. Looked up from germline, CDR1 is MDHEN and CDR2 is SYDVKM. The CDR3 sequence: CASSLAGGQSTQYF. The DNA for the CDR3 is TGTGCCAGCAGTTTAGCGGGAGGGCAGAGTACGCAGTATTTT.

This clonotype was seen repeatedly, ten times or more. The V call is TRBV5-5, the J call TRBJ1-1; D not certain. There are 13 residues in the CDR3. V was shortened by 0 bases and J by 5 bases, with 8 bases between the two germline ends. Germline V gene sequence: CDR1 SGHKS, CDR2 YYEKEE (reference sequence). CDR3 residues: CASSLEGSTEAFF. The DNA for the CDR3 is TGTGCCAGCAGCTTGGAGGGATCAACTGAAGCTTTCTTT.

This clonotype was observed at least ten times. The genes are TRBV29-1 and TRBJ2-7, with D perhaps TRBD2 (5 bases). V shed 4 bases and J shed 4 bases, with 14 bases lying between them. The CDR3 spans 13 residues. The germline V gene has CDR1 SQVTM and CDR2 ANQGSEA. CDR3 region: CSVGGRGLYEQYF. The DNA for the CDR3 is TGCAGCGTTGGGGGTCGGGGTTTGTACGAGCAGTACTTC.

This clonotype was recorded a few times. The gene calls are TRBV4-1 and TRBJ2-7; D uncertain. The V end was cut by 0 bases, the J end by 5 bases, with 5 bases between. In germline, CDR1 is MGHRA, CDR2 YSYEKL. This CDR3 is 12 amino acids long. CDR3 amino acids: CASSQDFNEQYF. In DNA, the CDR3 is TGCGCCAGCAGCCAAGATTTCAACGAGCAGTACTTC.